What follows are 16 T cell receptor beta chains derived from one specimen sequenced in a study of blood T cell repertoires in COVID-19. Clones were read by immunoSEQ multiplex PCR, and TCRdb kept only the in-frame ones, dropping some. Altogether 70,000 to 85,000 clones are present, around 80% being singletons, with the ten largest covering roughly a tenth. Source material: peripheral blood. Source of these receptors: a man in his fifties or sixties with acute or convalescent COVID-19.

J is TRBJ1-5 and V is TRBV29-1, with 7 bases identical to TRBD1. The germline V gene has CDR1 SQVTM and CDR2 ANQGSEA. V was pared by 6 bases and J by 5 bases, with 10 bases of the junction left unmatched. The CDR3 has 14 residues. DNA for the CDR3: TGCAGCGTCCAACCTACAGGGGCAGATCAGCCCCAGCATTTT. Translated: CSVQPTGADQPQHF.

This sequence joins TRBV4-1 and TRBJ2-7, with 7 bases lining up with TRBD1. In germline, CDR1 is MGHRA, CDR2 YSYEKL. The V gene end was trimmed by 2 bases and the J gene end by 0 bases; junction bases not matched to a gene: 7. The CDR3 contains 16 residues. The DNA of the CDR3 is TGCGCCAGCAGCCAAAGGGACAGCCAGAGCTCCTACGAGCAGTACTTC. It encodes CASSQRDSQSSYEQYF.

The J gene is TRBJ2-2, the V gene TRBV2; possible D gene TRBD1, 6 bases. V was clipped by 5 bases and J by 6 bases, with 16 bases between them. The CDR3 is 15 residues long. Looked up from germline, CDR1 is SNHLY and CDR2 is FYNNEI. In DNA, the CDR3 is TGTGCCAGCAGTCCCGTAGCAGGGGTCCCCGGGGAGCTGTTTTTT. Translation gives CASSPVAGVPGELFF.

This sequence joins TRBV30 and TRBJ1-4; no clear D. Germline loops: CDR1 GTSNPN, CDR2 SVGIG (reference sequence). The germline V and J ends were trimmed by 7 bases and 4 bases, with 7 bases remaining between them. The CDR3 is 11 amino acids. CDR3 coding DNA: TGTGCCTTCCAGTATAATGAAAAACTGTTTTTT. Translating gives CAFQYNEKLFF.

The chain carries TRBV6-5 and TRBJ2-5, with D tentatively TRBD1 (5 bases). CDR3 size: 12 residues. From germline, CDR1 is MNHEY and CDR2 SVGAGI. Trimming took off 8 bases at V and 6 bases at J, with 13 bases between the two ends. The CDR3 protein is CASVDDSKTQYF. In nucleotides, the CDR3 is TGTGCCAGCGTTGACGACAGTAAGACCCAGTACTTC.

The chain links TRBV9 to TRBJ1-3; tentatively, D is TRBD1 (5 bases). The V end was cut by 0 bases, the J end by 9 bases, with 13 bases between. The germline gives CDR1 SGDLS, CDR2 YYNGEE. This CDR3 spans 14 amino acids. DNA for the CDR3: TGTGCCAGCAGCGTAGACGGAATGGGGGGCACCATATATTTT. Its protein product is CASSVDGMGGTIYF. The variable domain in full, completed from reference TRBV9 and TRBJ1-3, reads DSGVTQTPKHLITATGQRVTLRCSPRSGDLSVYWYQQSLDQGLQFLIQYYNGEERAKGNILERFSAQQFPDLHSELNLSSLELGDSALYFCASSVDGMGGTIYFGEGSWLTVV.

CDR3 protein: CASTTYGILNTEAFF. CDR3 DNA sequence: TGCGCCAGCACGACGTACGGGATTCTTAACACTGAAGCTTTCTTT. V usage is TRBV5-1 and J usage is TRBJ1-1; D not resolved. The germline V and J ends were trimmed by 6 bases and 2 bases, with 17 bases remaining between them. The length of the CDR3 is 15 residues. Germline assignment: CDR1 SGHRS and CDR2 YFSETQ.

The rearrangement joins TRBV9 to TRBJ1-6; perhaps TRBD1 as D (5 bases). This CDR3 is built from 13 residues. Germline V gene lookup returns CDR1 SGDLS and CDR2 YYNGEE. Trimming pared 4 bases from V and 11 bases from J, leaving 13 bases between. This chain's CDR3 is CASSKQVNTPLHF. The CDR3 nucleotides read TGTGCCAGCAGCAAACAGGTGAACACACCCCTCCACTTT. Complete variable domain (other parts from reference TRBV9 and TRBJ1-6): DSGVTQTPKHLITATGQRVTLRCSPRSGDLSVYWYQQSLDQGLQFLIQYYNGEERAKGNILERFSAQQFPDLHSELNLSSLELGDSALYFCASSKQVNTPLHFGNGTRLTVT.

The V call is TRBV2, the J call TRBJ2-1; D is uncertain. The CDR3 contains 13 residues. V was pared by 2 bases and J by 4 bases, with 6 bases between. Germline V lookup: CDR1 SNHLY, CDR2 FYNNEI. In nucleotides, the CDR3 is TGTGCCAGCAGTGAACTAGATTACAATGAGCAGTTCTTC. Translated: CASSELDYNEQFF.

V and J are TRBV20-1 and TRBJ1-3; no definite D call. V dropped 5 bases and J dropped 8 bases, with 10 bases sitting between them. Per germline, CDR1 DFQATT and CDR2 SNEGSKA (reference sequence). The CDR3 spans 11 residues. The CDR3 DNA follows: TGCAGTGCTTCTCTGGCGGACACCATATATTTT. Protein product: CSASLADTIYF.

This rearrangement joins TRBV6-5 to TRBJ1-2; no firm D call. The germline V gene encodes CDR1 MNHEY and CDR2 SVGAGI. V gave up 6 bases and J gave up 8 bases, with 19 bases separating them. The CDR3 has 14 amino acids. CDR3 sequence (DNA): TGTGCCAGCAGGAGGGTCCGCTCCCCCTTAGGCTACACCTTC. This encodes CASRRVRSPLGYTF.

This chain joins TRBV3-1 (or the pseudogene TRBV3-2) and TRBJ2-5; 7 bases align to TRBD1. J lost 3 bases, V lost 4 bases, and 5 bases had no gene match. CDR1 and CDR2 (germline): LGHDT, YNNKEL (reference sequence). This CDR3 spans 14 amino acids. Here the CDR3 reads CASSLRQGKETQYF. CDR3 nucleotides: TGTGCCAGCAGCCTCCGACAGGGTAAAGAGACCCAGTACTTC.

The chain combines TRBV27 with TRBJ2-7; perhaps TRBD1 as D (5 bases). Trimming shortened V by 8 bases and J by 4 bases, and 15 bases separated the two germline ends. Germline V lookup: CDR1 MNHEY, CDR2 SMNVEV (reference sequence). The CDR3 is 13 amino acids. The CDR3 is CASGGAGWYEQYF. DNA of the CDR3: TGTGCCAGCGGTGGGGCAGGGTGGTACGAGCAGTACTTC.

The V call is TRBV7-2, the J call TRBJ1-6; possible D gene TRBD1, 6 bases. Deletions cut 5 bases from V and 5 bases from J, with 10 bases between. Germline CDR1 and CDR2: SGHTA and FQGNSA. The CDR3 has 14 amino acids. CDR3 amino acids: CASSIQGDNSPLHF. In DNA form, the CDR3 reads TGTGCCAGCAGCATACAGGGTGATAATTCACCCCTCCACTTT.

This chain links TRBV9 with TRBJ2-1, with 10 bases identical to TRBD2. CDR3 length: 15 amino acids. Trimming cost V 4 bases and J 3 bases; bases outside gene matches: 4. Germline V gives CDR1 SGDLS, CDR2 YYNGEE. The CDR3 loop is CASSPGLADYNEQFF. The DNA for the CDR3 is TGTGCCAGCAGCCCCGGACTAGCGGACTACAATGAGCAGTTCTTC.

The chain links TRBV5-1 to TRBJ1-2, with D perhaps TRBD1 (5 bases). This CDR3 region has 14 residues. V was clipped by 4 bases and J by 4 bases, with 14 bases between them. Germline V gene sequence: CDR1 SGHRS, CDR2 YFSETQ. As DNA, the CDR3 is TGCGCCAGCAGCCGATCGACAGACAGCTATGGCTACACCTTC. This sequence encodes CASSRSTDSYGYTF.